What follows describes a single T cell receptor beta chain. The antigen remains unidentified. This specimen comes from a study of vaccination and CD4 T cells after COVID-19. Sample treatment: approximately nine-day PBMC culture with coronavirus spike peptide pools or control peptides (ViraFEST assay). According to the study, CD4+ T cells from the unexposed donor were gathered ahead of the COVID-19 pandemic (2011-2018). The ViraFEST method relied on peptide pools to expand antigen-specific T cells, followed by TCR sequencing. Days 3 and 7 saw half the medium swapped for fresh IL-2 medium. The Oncomine TCR Beta short-read assay was applied to DNA of cultured CD4+ T cells. The template was genomic DNA from cultured CD4+ T cells. TCRdb re-derived calls from the PCR reads in MiXCR, one entry per CDR3 protein. This sample yields approximately 9,600 distinct CDR3 sequences, of which 25% to 30% are seen a single time; under 15% belongs to the top ten.

The receptor's source is a human donor in good health. The sequencing input was CD4+ T cells from blood, cultured in vitro.

Written as DNA, the CDR3 is TGTGCCAGCAGCTTAGTTACAGGGGGGGGCCAGCCCCAGCATTTT. Translation: CASSLVTGGGQPQHF. This rearrangement joins TRBV7-2 to TRBJ1-5, with 8 bases identical to TRBD1. Looked up from germline, CDR1 is SGHTA and CDR2 is FQGNSA. V dropped 1 base and J dropped 7; count of bases not matched to a gene: 6. There are 15 residues in the CDR3.